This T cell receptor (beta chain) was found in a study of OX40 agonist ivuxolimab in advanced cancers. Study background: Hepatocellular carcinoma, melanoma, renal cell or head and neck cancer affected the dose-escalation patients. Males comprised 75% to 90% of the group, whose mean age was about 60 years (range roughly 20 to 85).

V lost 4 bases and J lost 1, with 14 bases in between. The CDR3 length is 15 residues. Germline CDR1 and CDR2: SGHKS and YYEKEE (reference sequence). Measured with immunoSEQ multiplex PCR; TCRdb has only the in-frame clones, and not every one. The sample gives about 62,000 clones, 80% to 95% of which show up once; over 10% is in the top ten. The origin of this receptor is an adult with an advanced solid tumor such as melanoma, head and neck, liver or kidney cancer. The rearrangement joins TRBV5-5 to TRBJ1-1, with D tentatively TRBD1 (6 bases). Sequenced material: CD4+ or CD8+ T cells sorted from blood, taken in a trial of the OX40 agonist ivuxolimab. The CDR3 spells CASSPPGHGNTEAFF. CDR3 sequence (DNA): TGTGCCAGCAGCCCCCCGGGACACGGGAACACTGAAGCTTTCTTT.